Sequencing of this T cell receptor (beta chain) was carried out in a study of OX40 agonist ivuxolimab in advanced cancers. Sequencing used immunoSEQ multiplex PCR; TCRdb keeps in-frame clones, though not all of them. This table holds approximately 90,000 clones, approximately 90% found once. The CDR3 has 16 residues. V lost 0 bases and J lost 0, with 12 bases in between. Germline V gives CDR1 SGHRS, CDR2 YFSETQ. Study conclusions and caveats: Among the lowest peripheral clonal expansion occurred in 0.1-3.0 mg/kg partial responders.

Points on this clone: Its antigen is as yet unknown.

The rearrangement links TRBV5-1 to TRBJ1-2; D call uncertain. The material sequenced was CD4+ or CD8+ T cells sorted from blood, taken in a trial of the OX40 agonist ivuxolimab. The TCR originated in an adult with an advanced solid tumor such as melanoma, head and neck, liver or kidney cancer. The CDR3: CASSLDMGRANYGYTF. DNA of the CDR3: TGCGCCAGCAGCTTGGATATGGGCCGAGCTAACTATGGCTACACCTTC.